These 5 T cell receptor beta chains share one sample of origin, sequenced in a study of cytomegalovirus exposure and HLA in healthy donors (dated by TCRdb to the late 2010s). Library preparation employed the immunoSEQ multiplex PCR assay. A mixture of 60 forward primers for TCR Vbeta segments and 13 reverse primers for TCR Jbeta segments was used in the multiplex PCR. TCRdb carries this immuneACCESS record with in-frame sequences only. Its versions omit some clonotypes, under half of them owing to an unresolved V gene in the studies checked, with the rest unexplained. Present in this sample are more than 150,000 clones, around 77% of which were seen just once. The top ten clones comprise less than 2% of the sample. Sample: PBMCs. The receptors stem from a woman in her twenties or thirties in good health and CMV-seronegative.

This rearrangement joins TRBV6-1 to TRBJ1-4; unclear D gene. The CDR3 has 15 amino acids. V shed 6 bases and J shed 2 bases, with 13 bases lying between them. Germline assignment: CDR1 MNHNS and CDR2 SASEGT. The CDR3 nucleotides are TGTGCCAGCAGGGAGGTTCACTCCACTAATGAAAAACTGTTTTTT. The encoded protein is CASREVHSTNEKLFF.

This clone was detected once. The chain recombines TRBV6-8 with TRBJ2-2; TRBD1 aligns across 12 bases. CDR1 and CDR2 from the germline V gene are MNHGY and SAAAGT. The CDR3 is 18 amino acids. J gave up 1 base and V 2 bases, and 5 bases lay outside the gene matches. Written as DNA, the CDR3 is TGTGCCAGCAGTTACCGCCGGGACAGGGGGCGGAACACCGGGGAGCTGTTTTTT. This sequence encodes CASSYRRDRGRNTGELFF.

The chain links TRBV30 to TRBJ1-6, with 9 bases fitting TRBD1. J gave up 14 bases and V 1 base, and 12 bases lay outside the gene matches. The CDR3 runs to 15 residues. Germline CDR1 is GTSNPN and CDR2 is SVGIG (reference sequence). The chain's CDR3 is CAWSGTGGASTALHF. As DNA, the CDR3 is TGTGCCTGGAGTGGAACAGGGGGCGCATCCACGGCCCTCCACTTT.

This rearrangement joins TRBV7-2 to TRBJ1-6; D is uncertain. The V end was cut by 3 bases, the J end by 7 bases, with 4 bases between. This CDR3 is built from 12 residues. Germline V lookup: CDR1 SGHTA, CDR2 FQGNSA. The CDR3 loop is CASSFRNSPLHF. The CDR3, as DNA: TGTGCCAGCAGCTTCCGGAATTCACCCCTCCACTTT.

The genes are TRBV6-1 and TRBJ1-1, with D perhaps TRBD1 (6 bases). The CDR3 runs to 15 residues. Trimming shortened V by 4 bases and J by 1 base, and 13 bases separated the two germline ends. In germline, CDR1 is MNHNS, CDR2 SASEGT. The CDR3 DNA follows: TGTGCCAGCAGTGTACAGGGAGGGGGGAACACTGAAGCTTTCTTT. Translation: CASSVQGGGNTEAFF.